The rows below give T cell receptor beta chains drawn from one sample of a study of T cells in Graves' hyperthyroidism and ophthalmopathy. TCRdb passed the multiplex PCR reads through MiXCR, listing each CDR3 protein once. The data contain 490,000 or so distinct CDR3 sequences, 22% of them singletons. Source material: blood. The source of these receptors is a woman between 65 and 79 years old with Graves' ophthalmopathy. Each CDR3 is given with its conserved first and last residue. The D gene is left open where the match is weak. A clone size is listed for some rows: how often the clone was seen (once, few, many), or a class if it is expanded.

D gene	clone size	V gene	J gene	CDR3 DNA	CDR3 protein
NA	few	TRBV3-1	TRBJ2-1	TGTGCCAGCAGCCCCCGGCGGGTATCCTACAATGAGCAGTTCTTC	CASSPRRVSYNEQFF
TRBD2	NA	TRBV27	TRBJ2-1	TGTGCCAGCAGTTTATATTTTAGCGGGCCCCCCAGTGGGAACAATGAGCAGTTCTTC	CASSLYFSGPPSGNNEQFF
NA	few	TRBV6-5	TRBJ1-2	TGTGCCAGCAGTTACGCCTCAGCCCGTAACTATGGCTACACCTTC	CASSYASARNYGYTF
NA	NA	TRBV10-3	TRBJ1-1	TGTGCCATCAGTGAAGGGACATTGAACACTGAAGCTTTCTTT	CAISEGTLNTEAFF
TRBD2	few	TRBV5-1	TRBJ2-1	TGCGCCAGCAGCTTGGGTGGGGCGGGAGAAAGTGAGCAGTTCTTC	CASSLGGAGESEQFF
TRBD1	NA	TRBV20-1	TRBJ2-7	TGCAGTGCTAGGGCGACAGGGTTTACCTACGAGCAGTACTTC	CSARATGFTYEQYF
TRBD1	NA	TRBV28	TRBJ2-7	TGTGCCAGCAGCAGACAGGGGGCCCCGACCTACGAGCAGTACTTC	CASSRQGAPTYEQYF
NA	many	TRBV12-3/TRBV12-4	TRBJ2-5	TGTGCCAGCAGCTCGACTGGGGGAGAGACCCAGTACTTC	CASSSTGGETQYF
TRBD2	few	TRBV2	TRBJ2-7	TGTGCCAGCAGTGCTGCTAGCGGAGGGTTGGGCGAGCAGTACTTC	CASSAASGGLGEQYF
TRBD2	many	TRBV3-1	TRBJ2-7	TGTGCCAGCAGCCAAGCGATCCGGCTAGCGGGCGACGAGCAGTACTTC	CASSQAIRLAGDEQYF
NA	NA	TRBV5-1	TRBJ2-2	TGCGCCAGCAGCGGGCAGAAGAACACCGGGGAGCTGTTTTTT	CASSGQKNTGELFF
NA	NA	TRBV29-1	TRBJ1-3	TGCAGCGGGAGGGGTGGGTCCCCTGGAAACACCATATATTTT	CSGRGGSPGNTIYF
TRBD2	NA	TRBV20-1	TRBJ2-5	TGCAGTGCTAGAGGGATCCTAGCGGGAGAGGTAGAGACCCAGTACTTC	CSARGILAGEVETQYF
NA	NA	TRBV12-3/TRBV12-4	TRBJ2-7	TGTGCCAGCAGTTTAGCGGGAGGAAGCCACGAGCGGTACTTC	CASSLAGGSHERYF
TRBD1	few	TRBV6-2/TRBV6-3	TRBJ2-1	TGTGCCAGCAGCACGACAGGGGGCGGTGAGCAGTTCTTC	CASSTTGGGEQFF
NA	NA	TRBV10-3	TRBJ2-3	TGTGCCATCAGTGAGACTAGTTCGCGTACGCAGTATTTT	CAISETSSRTQYF
NA	many	TRBV7-2	TRBJ2-2	TGTGCCAGCAGCTTATTAATTGCCGGGGAGCTGTTTTTT	CASSLLIAGELFF
NA	NA	TRBV19	TRBJ1-2	TGTGCCAGTAGTATACGTGCTTTAAGCTACACCTTC	CASSIRALSYTF
TRBD1	few	TRBV29-1	TRBJ2-1	TGCAGCTCAAGACAGGGCTACAATGAGCAGTTCTTC	CSSRQGYNEQFF
NA	many	TRBV6-1	TRBJ2-2	TGTGCCAGCAGTCCTACGGAGGCCCCCGGGGAGCTGTTTTTT	CASSPTEAPGELFF
NA	few	TRBV19	TRBJ1-2	TGTGCCAGTATCGACAGGACCTATGGCTACACCTTC	CASIDRTYGYTF
TRBD1	NA	TRBV19	TRBJ1-5	TGTGCCAGTAGTACAGGGGGTTACGGGGGTGGCAATCAGCCCCAGCATTTT	CASSTGGYGGGNQPQHF
TRBD1	NA	TRBV19	TRBJ2-2	TGTGCCAGTAGTATAGATCGGACAGGGTCAGGGCTAAACACCGGGGAGCTGTTTTTT	CASSIDRTGSGLNTGELFF
TRBD1	NA	TRBV20-1	TRBJ1-2	TGCAGTGGAACAGGGGTTAGCTATGGCTACACCTTC	CSGTGVSYGYTF
NA	NA	TRBV30	TRBJ1-2	TGTGCCTGGAGTGTACTAGTCGGGGAAGCTGGCTACACCTTC	CAWSVLVGEAGYTF
NA	many	TRBV12-3/TRBV12-4	TRBJ2-7	TGTGCCAGCAGCCCGGACGGAATCTCCTACGAGCAGTACTTC	CASSPDGISYEQYF
NA	NA	TRBV12-5	TRBJ2-7	TGTGCTAGTGGTTTGGCCCCAGGGACTCCCTACGAGCAGTACTTC	CASGLAPGTPYEQYF
TRBD2	NA	TRBV4-2	TRBJ2-7	TGTGCCAGCAGCCAAGCGCCCGAGGGGACTACGTTACGCGAGCAGTACTTC	CASSQAPEGTTLREQYF
TRBD2	few	TRBV5-1	TRBJ2-1	TGCGCCAGCATCACTGGAAGCGGGAGGCCCCCCAATGAGCAGTTCTTC	CASITGSGRPPNEQFF
NA	NA	TRBV14	TRBJ1-1	TGTGCCAGCAGCCAACAGAAGAACACTGAAGCTTTCTTT	CASSQQKNTEAFF
NA	NA	TRBV6-4	TRBJ2-1	TGTGCCAGCAGTGACTCGGCGGCCTCCTACAATGAGCAGTTCTTC	CASSDSAASYNEQFF
TRBD2	many	TRBV10-3	TRBJ2-5	TGTGCCACCTTAGCGGGTCTGGGGTCCTTGGAGACCCAGTACTTC	CATLAGLGSLETQYF
NA	few	TRBV20-1	TRBJ1-6	TGCAGTGCTAGAGTCGGGGACACCGATAATTCACCCCTCCACTTT	CSARVGDTDNSPLHF
NA	many	TRBV6-1	TRBJ1-6	TGTGCCAGCAGTGACCAGGGCAACTATAATTCACCCCTCCACTTT	CASSDQGNYNSPLHF
NA	NA	TRBV10-3	TRBJ2-5	TGTGCCATCAGTGATTTAGATAAAGAGACCCAGTACTTC	CAISDLDKETQYF
NA	NA	TRBV12-3/TRBV12-4	TRBJ2-1	TGTGCCAGCAGTTTATGGAGCTCCTACGACGAGCAGTTCTTC	CASSLWSSYDEQFF
TRBD2	few	TRBV7-9	TRBJ2-3	TGTGCCAGCAGCACGGGACTAGCGGGACGTCCTAGCACAGATACGCAGTATTTT	CASSTGLAGRPSTDTQYF
TRBD1	many	TRBV2	TRBJ1-1	TGTGCCAGCAGGACAAGGGGACAGGGGGCGAACACTGAAGCTTTCTTT	CASRTRGQGANTEAFF
NA	NA	TRBV12-3/TRBV12-4	TRBJ2-3	TGTGCCAGCAGTTTACTCGGCAGGGCCACAGATACGCAGTATTTT	CASSLLGRATDTQYF
NA	few	TRBV20-1	TRBJ2-1	TGCAGTGCTAGAGATTCGCGTCCTCAAGGGAATGAGCAGTTCTTC	CSARDSRPQGNEQFF